The clone carrying this TCR beta chain has only one observation. Using immunoSEQ multiplex PCR, the repertoire was profiled, and TCRdb retains in-frame clones only, with some absent. The sample holds nearly 250,000 clones; more than 75% are singletons and the top ten take approximately 2.1%. These data originate in a study of blood T cell repertoires in COVID-19. Germline values: CDR1 SGHNT, CDR2 YENEEA. The CDR3 runs 15 residues. Unmatched junction bases numbered 5, after V lost 2 bases and J lost 2 bases. Ages ranged from roughly 18 to 100 years, with residence in approximately 25 US areas. The genes are TRBV11-3 and TRBJ2-5; the match to TRBD1 covers 7 bases. This clonotype was obtained from a woman between 45 and 60 years old who had recovered from COVID-19. Sequencing used PBMCs or T cells enriched from blood (not recorded which). CDR3 DNA: TGTGCCAGCAGCTTAAGGGGGACAGCACAAGAGACCCAGTACTTC. This sequence encodes CASSLRGTAQETQYF.